The clone carrying this TCR beta chain was seen a few times. These data come from a study of CD8+ T cells in alopecia areata. RNA extraction and reverse transcription yielded cDNA as sequencing template. Method: immunoSEQ multiplex PCR; TCRdb's copy keeps in-frame clones and lacks some. The table lists hundreds of thousands of clones, around 62% of them singletons. Both peripheral blood and punch biopsies of lesional scalp skin were obtained from patients who had alopecia areata. PBMCs yielded sorted CD4+ and CD8+ T cells. The sequencing used CD4+ T cells sorted from blood, collected at week 0. The receptor was isolated from a human donor with alopecia areata.

In DNA form, the CDR3 reads TGTGCCAGCAGTGACTACCAGGGGTACACTGAAGCTTTCTTT. It codes for CASSDYQGYTEAFF. V is TRBV28 and J is TRBJ1-1; D possibly corresponds to TRBD1 (6 bases). Germline V gene sequence: CDR1 MDHEN, CDR2 SYDVKM. The CDR3 runs 14 residues. V was shortened by 5 bases and J by 3 bases, with 13 bases between the two germline ends.